Below, one TCR beta chain is given with its context. Per the original data handling: It was from reference gene primer amplification that nucleated cell counts were estimated. Using immunoSEQ multiplex PCR, the repertoire was profiled, and TCRdb retains in-frame clones only, with some absent. That table is the source of V, J and clone size, and D and trimming were worked out from the DNA. The sample consists of 200,000 to 250,000 clones, around nine tenths of them appearing once. The record originates from a study of blood T cell repertoires in COVID-19. Study-level background: Some COVID-19 samples were acute and others convalescent; all came from the United States, Italy and Spain.

Individuals aged about 18 to 100 years were recruited from 20 to 25 US areas. Cohorts were based on clinical histories the participants reported. Source material: PBMCs or T cells enriched from blood (not recorded which). This clonotype was obtained from a man aged 30 to 45 who had recovered from COVID-19.

The CDR3 DNA is TGTGCCAGCAGTTATCCAGAGGGAGTCAACAATGAGCAGTTCTTC. This codes for CASSYPEGVNNEQFF. The chain combines TRBV27 with TRBJ2-1, with D perhaps matching TRBD2 (5 bases). This CDR3 is built from 15 residues. Deletions cut 4 bases from V and 5 bases from J, with 15 bases between. Germline lookup yields CDR1 MNHEY and CDR2 SMNVEV (reference sequence).